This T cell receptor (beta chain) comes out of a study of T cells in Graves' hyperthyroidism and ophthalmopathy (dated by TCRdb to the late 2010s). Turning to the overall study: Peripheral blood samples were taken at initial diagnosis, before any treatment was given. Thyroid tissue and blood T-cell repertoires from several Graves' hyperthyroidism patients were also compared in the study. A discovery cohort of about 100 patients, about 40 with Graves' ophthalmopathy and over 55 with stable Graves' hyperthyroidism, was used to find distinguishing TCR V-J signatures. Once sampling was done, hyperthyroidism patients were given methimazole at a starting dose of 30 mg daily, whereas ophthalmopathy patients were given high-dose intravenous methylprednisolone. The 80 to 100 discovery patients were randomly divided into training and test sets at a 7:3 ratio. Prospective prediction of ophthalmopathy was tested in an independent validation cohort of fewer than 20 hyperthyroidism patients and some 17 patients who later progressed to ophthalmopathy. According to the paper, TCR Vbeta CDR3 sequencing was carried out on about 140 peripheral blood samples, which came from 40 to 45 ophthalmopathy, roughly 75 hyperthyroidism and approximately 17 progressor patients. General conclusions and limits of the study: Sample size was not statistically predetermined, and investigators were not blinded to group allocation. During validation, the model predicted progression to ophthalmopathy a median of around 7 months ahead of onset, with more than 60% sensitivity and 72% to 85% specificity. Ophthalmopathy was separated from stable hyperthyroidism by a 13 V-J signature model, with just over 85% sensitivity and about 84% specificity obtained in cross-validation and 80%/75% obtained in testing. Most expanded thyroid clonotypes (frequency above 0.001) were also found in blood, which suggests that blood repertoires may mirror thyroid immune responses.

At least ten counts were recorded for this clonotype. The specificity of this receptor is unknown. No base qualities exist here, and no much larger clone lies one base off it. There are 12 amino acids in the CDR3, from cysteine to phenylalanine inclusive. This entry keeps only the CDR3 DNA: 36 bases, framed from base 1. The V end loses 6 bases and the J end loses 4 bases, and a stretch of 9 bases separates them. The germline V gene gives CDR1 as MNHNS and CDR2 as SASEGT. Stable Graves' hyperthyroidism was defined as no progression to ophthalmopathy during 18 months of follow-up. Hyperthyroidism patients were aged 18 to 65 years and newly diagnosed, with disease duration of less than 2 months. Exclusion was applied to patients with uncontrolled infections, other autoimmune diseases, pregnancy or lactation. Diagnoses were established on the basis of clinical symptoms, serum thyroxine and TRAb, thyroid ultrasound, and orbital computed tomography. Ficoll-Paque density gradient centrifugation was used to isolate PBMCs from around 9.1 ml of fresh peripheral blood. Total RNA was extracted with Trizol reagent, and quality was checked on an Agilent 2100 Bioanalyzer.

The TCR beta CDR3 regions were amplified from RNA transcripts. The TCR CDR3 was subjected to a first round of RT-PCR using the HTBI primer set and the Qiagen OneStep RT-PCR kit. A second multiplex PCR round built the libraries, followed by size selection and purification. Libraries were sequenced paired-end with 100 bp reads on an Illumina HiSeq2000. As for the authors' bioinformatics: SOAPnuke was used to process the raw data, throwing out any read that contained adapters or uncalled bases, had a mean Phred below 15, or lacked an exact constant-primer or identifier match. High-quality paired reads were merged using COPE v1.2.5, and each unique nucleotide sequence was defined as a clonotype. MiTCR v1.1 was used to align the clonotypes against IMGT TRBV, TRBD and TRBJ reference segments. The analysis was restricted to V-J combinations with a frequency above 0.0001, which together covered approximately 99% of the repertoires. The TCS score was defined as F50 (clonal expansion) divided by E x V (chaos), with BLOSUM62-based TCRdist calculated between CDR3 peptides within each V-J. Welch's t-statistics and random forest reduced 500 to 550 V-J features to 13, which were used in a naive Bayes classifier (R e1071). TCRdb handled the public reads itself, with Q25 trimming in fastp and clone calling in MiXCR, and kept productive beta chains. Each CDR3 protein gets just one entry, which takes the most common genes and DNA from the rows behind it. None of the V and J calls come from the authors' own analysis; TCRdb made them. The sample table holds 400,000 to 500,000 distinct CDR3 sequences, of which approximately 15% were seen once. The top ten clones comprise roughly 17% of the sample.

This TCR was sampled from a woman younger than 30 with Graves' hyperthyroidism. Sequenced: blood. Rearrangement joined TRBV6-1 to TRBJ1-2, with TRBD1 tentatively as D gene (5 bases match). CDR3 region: CASSQDSYGYTF. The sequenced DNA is TGTGCCAGCAGCCAAGACAGCTATGGCTACACCTTC.